The next 13 T cell receptor beta chains were all read from a single sample in a study of beta chain features in type 1 diabetes. What was sequenced were expressed TCRB transcripts, since all of the isolated RNA had been reverse transcribed. Clones were read by immunoSEQ multiplex PCR, and TCRdb kept only the in-frame ones, dropping some. The sample shows 810,000 or so clones, 15% to 20% of them seen only once. The sequencing input was naive CD4+ T cells from blood. Receptors originate from a woman between 18 and 30 years old in good health.

The chain couples TRBV4-1 to TRBJ2-3; TRBD2 matches at 9 bases. J gave up 2 bases and V 2 bases, and 5 bases lay outside the gene matches. Germline assignment: CDR1 MGHRA and CDR2 YSYEKL. CDR3 length: 16 residues. This CDR3 reads CASSQPSSGNTDTQYF. The CDR3 DNA reads TGCGCCAGCAGCCAACCTTCTAGCGGGAACACAGATACGCAGTATTTT.

This clone was found a few times. This chain joins TRBV5-1 and TRBJ2-3; TRBD2 agrees at 7 bases. The CDR3 is 16 amino acids. Losses at the gene ends were 3 bases for V and 0 bases for J; bases not matched to a gene: 7. Germline CDR1 reads SGHRS; CDR2 reads YFSETQ. CDR3 nucleotides: TGCGCCAGCAGCTCCAGACTAGCCCAAAGCACAGATACGCAGTATTTT. Protein sequence: CASSSRLAQSTDTQYF. Full variable domain (rest looked up from reference TRBV5-1 and TRBJ2-3): KAGVTQTPRYLIKTRGQQVTLSCSPISGHRSVSWYQQTPGQGLQFLFEYFSETQRNKGNFPGRFSGRQFSNSRSEMNVSTLELGDSALYLCASSSRLAQSTDTQYFGPGTRLTVL.

The chain recombines TRBV14 with TRBJ2-1, with 9 bases aligning to TRBD2. CDR1 is SGHDN, CDR2 FVKESK, per germline. V trimming: 8 bases; J trimming: 15 bases; junction bases outside the gene matches: 20. The CDR3 consists of 15 residues. CDR3 amino acids: CASSGASGTPKKAFF. CDR3 DNA: TGTGCCAGCTCTGGGGCTAGCGGGACACCCAAAAAGGCGTTCTTC.

This clone has just a few counts. The J gene is TRBJ2-7, the V gene TRBV28; 7 positions agree with TRBD1. This CDR3 contains 13 residues. Germline CDR1 MDHEN, CDR2 SYDVKM. V was clipped by 7 bases and J by 4 bases; unmatched bases: 7. CDR3: CASTGQDRYEQYF. CDR3 bases: TGTGCCAGCACAGGACAGGATCGGTACGAGCAGTACTTC.

This clone was detected only a few times. The rearrangement links TRBV6-5 to TRBJ2-7; 7 bases match TRBD2. Germline values: CDR1 MNHEY, CDR2 SVGAGI. Trimming cost V 2 bases and J 7 bases; bases outside gene matches: 8. This CDR3 has 14 residues. The CDR3 region is CASSYRREVGEQYF. CDR3 DNA sequence: TGTGCCAGCAGTTACCGCCGGGAGGTTGGTGAGCAGTACTTC.

There are a few counts of this clone. The rearrangement joins TRBV15 to TRBJ2-7; TRBD2 matches at 8 bases. With V trimmed by 1 base and J by 2 bases, 7 bases remained unmatched. There are 16 residues in the CDR3. CDR1 and CDR2 (germline): LNHNV, YYDKDF (reference sequence). The CDR3 spells CATSRVGGRFTYEQYF. CDR3 sequence (DNA): TGTGCCACCAGCAGAGTAGGCGGGAGGTTTACCTACGAGCAGTACTTC.

This clone was counted a few times. This chain joins TRBV9 and TRBJ2-1; 7 bases are shared with TRBD2. CDR3 size: 15 residues. V trimming: 3 bases; J trimming: 7 bases; junction bases outside the gene matches: 10. The germline V gene has CDR1 SGDLS and CDR2 YYNGEE. Here the CDR3 DNA reads TGTGCCAGCAGCGGAACCGGGACTACACGGAATGAGCAGTTCTTC. Its protein is CASSGTGTTRNEQFF.

The gene calls are TRBV2 and TRBJ2-1, with D possibly called TRBD1 or TRBD2 (6 bases each). The ends were cut back, 7 bases at V and 7 bases at J, with 14 bases in the middle. Germline V lookup: CDR1 SNHLY, CDR2 FYNNEI. CDR3 length: 13 residues. For the CDR3, the DNA is TGTGCCAGCAAGGAGGGGGGCTGGAATGAGCAGTTCTTC. Its translation is CASKEGGWNEQFF.

The chain joins TRBV6-1 to TRBJ2-6, with D unclear. The CDR3 contains 15 residues. Trimming stripped 8 bases from V and 0 bases from J, with 11 bases between. CDR1 is MNHNS, CDR2 SASEGT, per germline. CDR3 amino acids: CASVGKTSGANVLTF. As DNA, the CDR3 is TGTGCCAGCGTCGGTAAAACCTCTGGGGCCAACGTCCTGACTTTC.

The chain has TRBV5-6 and TRBJ1-1, with 7 bases that match TRBD1. The ends lost 5 bases at V and 1 base at J; junction bases unmatched: 2. The CDR3 length is 13 residues. From germline, CDR1 is SGHDT and CDR2 YYEEEE. For the CDR3, the DNA is TGTGCCAGCAGTAAGGGGGCGAACACTGAAGCTTTCTTT. Residues: CASSKGANTEAFF.

The rearrangement joins TRBV27 to TRBJ2-1; 14 positions match TRBD2. CDR3 size: 16 residues. Germline CDR1 MNHEY, CDR2 SMNVEV (reference sequence). V dropped 10 bases and J dropped 3; count of bases not matched to a gene: 8. The CDR3 reads CANAWGTSGGYNEQFF. CDR3 in DNA: TGTGCCAATGCGTGGGGGACTAGCGGGGGCTACAATGAGCAGTTCTTC.

The rearrangement links TRBV5-4 to TRBJ2-3; D is ambiguous. CDR1 SGHNT and CDR2 YYREEE come from the germline V gene (reference sequence). Trimming shortened V by 4 bases and J by 0 bases, and 3 bases separated the two germline ends. This CDR3 spans 12 amino acids. The CDR3 here is CASSKSTDTQYF. The CDR3 DNA follows: TGTGCCAGCAGCAAGAGCACAGATACGCAGTATTTT.

The table lists this clone with a few counts. This sequence joins TRBV2 and TRBJ2-7; D remains ambiguous. This CDR3 is built from 15 residues. Trimming removed 6 bases at V and 2 bases at J, with 17 bases between. Germline V gives CDR1 SNHLY, CDR2 FYNNEI. The CDR3 is CASSVNRGGPYEQYF. CDR3 coding DNA: TGTGCCAGCAGCGTCAATCGCGGCGGCCCCTACGAGCAGTACTTC.